This T cell receptor beta chain was sequenced in a study of CD8 T cells in ankylosing spondylitis (dated by TCRdb to about 2017). Regarding the research as a whole: To find TCR variants linked to disease, the study profiled T cell receptor beta repertoires in ankylosing spondylitis patients and healthy donors. Peripheral blood samples were taken, and synovial fluid was additionally collected from ankylosing spondylitis patients. The whole study cohort included over a hundred healthy donors and under 30 ankylosing spondylitis patients.

This clonotype appeared many times. Its antigen remains undetermined. Base qualities are missing; no much larger clone stands one base away. Synovial fluid samples were matched to blood samples from the same ankylosing spondylitis patients. Sequencing relied on an Illumina HiSeq 2500. Quantitative 5'-RACE with molecular barcodes was the method used to prepare the TCR beta libraries. In the source study's methods: To identify disease-linked TCR variants, a new computational method was used, one built on a probabilistic model of VDJ rearrangement. The public reads were quality trimmed at Q25 with fastp and then assembled into clones with MiXCR by TCRdb, keeping productive beta chains. Each record represents a unique CDR3 protein, reported with the most common genes and DNA among its rows. The V and J calls and clone size are TCRdb's, not the authors'. Present in this sample are about 66,000 distinct CDR3 sequences, 6.2% of which were seen just once. Roughly 5% of the sample rests with the top ten.

The CDR3 measures 13 amino acids from cysteine to phenylalanine. Only the CDR3 region is kept as DNA, spanning 39 bases read in frame from base 1. Trimming costs V 4 bases and J 7 bases, and their ends lie 16 bases apart. Sequences SQVTM (CDR1) and ANQGSEA (CDR2) are obtained from the germline V gene. Paper-wide results and their limitations: In peripheral blood, the disease-linked clones were found at relatively low frequencies and had a CD8+ phenotype. Some motif variants had previously been reported in the synovial fluid and blood of reactive arthritis patients, which suggests shared mechanisms of disease initiation. Blood from ankylosing spondylitis patients appeared to be characterized by a TCR beta motif composed of about eight highly homologous amino acid variants. The disease-linked clones were reported to be significantly enriched in matched synovial fluid samples from ankylosing spondylitis patients.

Sequenced sample: synovial fluid, either unsorted or a sorted T cell fraction (not recorded which). The V gene is TRBV29-1 and the J gene is TRBJ1-2; the D gene is not confidently resolved. The receptor was derived from a male donor with ankylosing spondylitis. The CDR3 has the sequence CSVVLVTSVGYTF. DNA sequence: TGCAGCGTTGTTTTGGTTACGAGCGTTGGCTACACCTTC. The full variable domain, with segments outside the CDR3 supplied by the reference TRBV29-1 and TRBJ1-2 proteins, appears as SAVISQKPSRDICQRGTSLTIQCQVDSQVTMMFWYRQQPGQSLTLIATANQGSEATYESGFVIDKFPISRPNLTFSTLTVSNMSPEDSSIYLCSVVLVTSVGYTFGSGTRLTVV.